A selection of T cell receptor beta chains follows, all from one sample in a study of CD8 T cells in ankylosing spondylitis. TCRdb re-derived calls from the 5' RACE reads in MiXCR, one entry per CDR3 protein. The sample records 390,000 or so distinct CDR3 sequences, 20% to 25% being singletons. Sequencing was carried out using blood, either unsorted or a sorted T cell fraction (not recorded which). Source of these receptors: a male donor with ankylosing spondylitis. Each CDR3 is given with its conserved first and last residue. A D gene is named only where the DNA matches it firmly. Rows give clone size only sometimes, using once, few, many, or a class for an expanded clone.

CDR3 protein	CDR3 DNA	J gene	D gene	clone size	V gene
CASRSDYNSPLHF	TGTGCCAGCAGGTCGGACTATAATTCACCCCTCCACTTT	TRBJ1-6	.	few	TRBV27
CASSVQNARGYGYTF	TGTGCCAGCAGCGTACAAAACGCCCGAGGCTATGGCTACACCTTC	TRBJ1-2	.	.	TRBV5-4
CASSLRGGLRLNYGYTF	TGTGCCAGCAGTCTTAGGGGGGGCCTAAGACTTAACTATGGCTACACCTTC	TRBJ1-2	.	few	TRBV12-3/TRBV12-4
CASSLTSSQYNEQFF	TGTGCCAGCAGCTTAACTAGTAGCCAGTACAATGAGCAGTTCTTC	TRBJ2-1	.	few	TRBV7-9
CATSSAVSNTGELFF	TGTGCCACCAGTTCTGCGGTGTCGAACACCGGGGAGCTGTTTTTT	TRBJ2-2	.	few	TRBV15
CASNRGGRLMNEQFF	TGTGCCAGCAACCGGGGAGGGCGTTTAATGAATGAGCAGTTCTTC	TRBJ2-1	TRBD2	.	TRBV6-1
CASSFEAKNIQYF	TGTGCCAGCAGTTTCGAAGCCAAAAACATTCAGTACTTC	TRBJ2-4	.	.	TRBV12-3/TRBV12-4
CASRLDLANTGELFF	TGTGCCAGCAGACTAGATTTAGCGAACACCGGGGAGCTGTTTTTT	TRBJ2-2	.	.	TRBV7-3
CSAGTSGSTLIFNEQFF	TGCAGTGCTGGGACTAGCGGGAGCACCCTTATCTTTAATGAGCAGTTCTTC	TRBJ2-1	TRBD2	once	TRBV20-1
CASSLKDSYNSPLHF	TGTGCCAGCAGCTTGAAGGACTCCTATAATTCACCCCTCCACTTT	TRBJ1-6	.	few	TRBV5-6
CSARTSGDEQFF	TGCAGCGCCCGGACTAGCGGGGATGAGCAGTTCTTC	TRBJ2-1	TRBD2	.	TRBV29-1
CASRVGTGENTGELFF	TGTGCCAGCAGGGTCGGGACAGGGGAAAACACCGGGGAGCTGTTTTTT	TRBJ2-2	TRBD1	.	TRBV2
CASTQGGQQLQNGYTF	TGTGCCAGCACCCAAGGAGGGCAGCAACTACAGAATGGCTACACCTTC	TRBJ1-2	.	.	TRBV12-3/TRBV12-4
CASARDRGLGAFF	TGTGCCAGCGCTCGTGACAGGGGGTTAGGAGCTTTCTTT	TRBJ1-1	TRBD1	few	TRBV2
CASSQSGGPYEQYF	TGTGCCAGCAGCCAATCGGGAGGACCCTACGAGCAGTACTTC	TRBJ2-7	TRBD2	.	TRBV7-3
CASRNTGRFTGNTIYF	TGTGCCAGCAGAAACACGGGGAGGTTTACTGGAAACACCATATATTTT	TRBJ1-3	.	few	TRBV6-1
CASTIAGVNTEAFF	TGTGCCAGCACCATTGCCGGGGTGAACACTGAAGCTTTCTTT	TRBJ1-1	.	.	TRBV5-5
CAISEITDTQYF	TGTGCCATCAGCGAAATCACAGATACGCAGTATTTT	TRBJ2-3	.	few	TRBV10-3
CASSPGPRANTEAFF	TGTGCCAGCAGCCCCGGGCCAAGGGCGAACACTGAAGCTTTCTTT	TRBJ1-1	.	few	TRBV7-9
CASSVAVANYGYTF	TGTGCCAGCAGCGTAGCAGTAGCTAACTATGGCTACACCTTC	TRBJ1-2	.	many	TRBV9
CASSLTRGRFTGELFF	TGCGCCAGCAGCTTGACACGCGGGAGATTCACCGGGGAGCTGTTTTTT	TRBJ2-2	TRBD2	.	TRBV5-1
CASSLGPRGAAYEQYF	TGCGCCAGCAGCTTGGGTCCCCGGGGGGCGGCGTACGAGCAGTACTTC	TRBJ2-7	.	.	TRBV5-1
CASRGPTTSDTQYF	TGTGCCAGCAGAGGACCCACAACGTCAGATACGCAGTATTTT	TRBJ2-3	.	.	TRBV7-3
CASRREGNEKLFF	TGCGCCAGCAGACGAGAGGGTAATGAAAAACTGTTTTTT	TRBJ1-4	.	few	TRBV4-3
CASSFLPTGTNTGELFF	TGTGCCAGCAGTTTTCTCCCCACCGGGACTAACACCGGGGAGCTGTTTTTT	TRBJ2-2	.	many	TRBV12-3/TRBV12-4
CASSPPAYQETQYF	TGTGCCAGCAGTCCCCCAGCCTACCAAGAGACCCAGTACTTC	TRBJ2-5	.	.	TRBV28
CSGQGTGELFF	TGCAGCGGCCAGGGAACCGGGGAGCTGTTTTTT	TRBJ2-2	.	few	TRBV29-1
CASTQGQRDNEQFF	TGTGCCAGCACTCAGGGACAAAGGGACAATGAGCAGTTCTTC	TRBJ2-1	.	.	TRBV16
CASTNQGAYEQYF	TGCGCCAGTACCAACCAGGGGGCCTACGAGCAGTACTTC	TRBJ2-7	TRBD1	.	TRBV5-1
CASRPRDRVAGELFF	TGTGCCAGCAGGCCGCGGGACAGGGTAGCCGGGGAGCTGTTTTTT	TRBJ2-2	TRBD1	many	TRBV7-2
CASTKSRGRLGEQYF	TGTGCCAGCACGAAATCCAGGGGGAGATTGGGAGAGCAGTACTTC	TRBJ2-7	TRBD1	.	TRBV28
CASSSPTGTSYGYTF	TGTGCCAGCAGCTCACCTACTGGGACGTCCTATGGCTACACCTTC	TRBJ1-2	.	.	TRBV6-2/TRBV6-3
CASSPTGTTTYEQYF	TGTGCCAGCAGCCCCACCGGGACTACAACCTACGAGCAGTACTTC	TRBJ2-7	TRBD2	.	TRBV5-6
CSVERGVETQYF	TGCAGCGTTGAGAGGGGCGTGGAGACCCAGTACTTC	TRBJ2-5	.	many	TRBV29-1
CASSEHKGQTQYF	TGTGCCAGCAGTGAACACAAGGGACAGACCCAGTACTTC	TRBJ2-5	.	.	TRBV6-1
CSVEGGVGHPMGEQYF	TGCAGCGTTGAAGGAGGGGTCGGACATCCCATGGGCGAGCAGTACTTC	TRBJ2-7	.	few	TRBV29-1
CASSLGLAGGLETQYF	TGTGCCAGCAGCTTGGGACTAGCGGGAGGTCTGGAGACCCAGTACTTC	TRBJ2-5	TRBD2	many	TRBV5-5
CASSGLKRREEAEQFF	TGTGCCAGCAGTGGACTCAAGCGCCGGGAGGAGGCTGAGCAGTTCTTC	TRBJ2-1	TRBD2	few	TRBV6-2/TRBV6-3
CSITRTGGYEQYF	TGCAGCATTACCCGAACAGGGGGCTACGAGCAGTACTTC	TRBJ2-7	TRBD1	.	TRBV29-1
CAISPGSGEQYF	TGTGCCATCAGCCCAGGGTCTGGTGAGCAGTACTTC	TRBJ2-7	.	few	TRBV10-3
CSVQDSTSTDTQYF	TGCAGCGTTCAAGACAGTACTAGCACAGATACGCAGTATTTT	TRBJ2-3	.	few	TRBV29-1
CASSSGARQPQHF	TGTGCCAGCAGTTCGGGGGCGCGGCAGCCCCAGCATTTT	TRBJ1-5	.	.	TRBV28
CASSLGRESKETQYF	TGTGCCAGCAGCTTAGGGCGGGAGAGCAAGGAGACCCAGTACTTC	TRBJ2-5	TRBD2	.	TRBV11-3
CASSFALAGVGYEQYF	TGTGCCAGCAGTTTTGCACTAGCGGGAGTGGGCTACGAGCAGTACTTC	TRBJ2-7	TRBD2	.	TRBV28
CASNTPAIQETQYF	TGTGCCAGCAACACCCCGGCGATTCAAGAGACCCAGTACTTC	TRBJ2-5	.	few	TRBV7-9
CASDVGNTEAFF	TGTGCCAGTGACGTCGGGAACACTGAAGCTTTCTTT	TRBJ1-1	.	few	TRBV2
CSVAMGSDTQYF	TGCAGCGTTGCTATGGGTTCAGATACGCAGTATTTT	TRBJ2-3	.	.	TRBV29-1
CASSLGGDLQETQYF	TGTGCCAGCAGCTTGGGGGGAGACCTACAAGAGACCCAGTACTTC	TRBJ2-5	.	few	TRBV7-2
CASSQEPGRQETQYF	TGTGCCAGCAGCCAGGAGCCGGGGCGGCAAGAGACCCAGTACTTC	TRBJ2-5	.	once	TRBV3-1
CATSGFGVPLQHF	TGTGCCACCAGTGGTTTCGGGGTCCCTCTCCAGCATTTT	TRBJ1-5	.	.	TRBV24-1
CASSVGHDGGYTF	TGTGCCAGCAGCGTAGGACACGACGGTGGCTACACCTTC	TRBJ1-2	.	once	TRBV9
CASSFFLRGYTF	TGTGCCAGCAGTTTCTTCTTGCGTGGCTACACCTTC	TRBJ1-2	.	few	TRBV28
CATDRENGYTF	TGTGCCACCGACAGGGAGAATGGCTACACCTTC	TRBJ1-2	TRBD1	.	TRBV7-9
CSAFRDQNTGELFF	TGCAGTGCTTTCCGGGACCAGAACACCGGGGAGCTGTTTTTT	TRBJ2-2	.	.	TRBV20-1
CASSLVLGNSPLHF	TGTGCCAGCAGCTTGGTCCTTGGGAATTCACCCCTCCACTTT	TRBJ1-6	.	few	TRBV5-6
CASSFRASGNLDTQYF	TGTGCCAGCAGTTTTAGGGCTAGCGGGAACCTAGATACGCAGTATTTT	TRBJ2-3	TRBD2	few	TRBV12-3/TRBV12-4
CASSHSEFQGTAAQYF	TGCGCCAGCAGCCATAGCGAATTCCAGGGAACCGCCGCTCAGTACTTC	TRBJ2-7	.	many	TRBV4-1
CASSSLGPSGSYEQYF	TGTGCCAGCAGCTCTTTGGGGCCTAGCGGGAGCTACGAGCAGTACTTC	TRBJ2-7	TRBD2	many	TRBV13
CASSLRQPGELFF	TGTGCCAGCTCACTGCGACAGCCCGGGGAGCTGTTTTTT	TRBJ2-2	.	few	TRBV18